Following are 26 T cell receptor beta chains from one sample sequenced in a study of T cells after yellow fever vaccination (dated by TCRdb to the late 2010s). The library was obtained by 5' RACE. Sequencing relied on an Illumina HiSeq 2500. TCRdb took the public reads, trimmed them with fastp at Q25, ran MiXCR for clone calling and kept in-frame beta chains. Duplicate CDR3 protein sequences are folded into a single record with the most common DNA and genes. In this sample the table shows a few hundred thousand distinct CDR3 sequences, around 7% of which occur a single time. The ten top clones hold approximately 0.85% of the sample. This sample's treatment or condition label indicates: live attenuated yellow fever vaccine strain. Sequencing was performed on CD4+ T cells sorted from PBMCs, taken 15 days after the yellow fever booster vaccination. Receptors originate from a man aged 25-45 years who received the YFV17D yellow fever vaccine.

The gene calls are TRBV4-2 and TRBJ2-3; no reliable D call. The CDR3 is 15 amino acids. V gave up 0 bases and J gave up 2 bases, with 9 bases separating them. Per germline, CDR1 LGHNA and CDR2 YNFKEQ. The CDR3 reads CASSQDVSYTDTQYF. DNA of the CDR3: TGTGCCAGCAGCCAAGACGTTAGCTACACAGATACGCAGTATTTT.

The J gene is TRBJ2-1, the V gene TRBV7-2; TRBD2 matches 8 bases. Germline CDR1 SGHTA, CDR2 FQGNSA. This CDR3 contains 15 residues. With 3 bases clipped from V and 9 bases from J, the junction kept 10 bases outside the gene matches. The CDR3 reads CASSLGLDTSGEQFF. CDR3 coding DNA: TGTGCCAGCAGCTTGGGACTAGATACCAGTGGTGAGCAGTTCTTC.

In its sample, this clonotype was seen once. The chain recombines TRBV7-9 with TRBJ2-1; no definite D call. Germline-derived CDR1 and CDR2 are SEHNR and FQNEAQ (reference sequence). The germline V and J ends were trimmed by 4 bases and 3 bases, with 13 bases remaining between them. The CDR3 contains 15 residues. In nucleotides, the CDR3 is TGTGCCAGCAGCTCGGTGGCCTTGAGCTACAATGAGCAGTTCTTC. This codes for CASSSVALSYNEQFF.

In its sample, this clonotype was seen a few times. V and J are TRBV5-4 and TRBJ2-7; 9 positions agree with TRBD2. The ends lost 4 bases at V and 0 bases at J; junction bases unmatched: 2. The CDR3 consists of 14 residues. Germline loops: CDR1 SGHNT, CDR2 YYREEE (reference sequence). CDR3 protein: CASSLAGFSYEQYF. CDR3 in DNA: TGTGCCAGCAGCCTAGCGGGATTCTCCTACGAGCAGTACTTC.

This clonotype showed up many times. The genes are TRBV19 and TRBJ2-1, with 12 nucleotides matching TRBD2. CDR1 and CDR2 (germline): LNHDA, SQIVND (reference sequence). V shed 3 bases, J shed 0 bases, and the junction held 0 bases outside the gene matches. The CDR3 length is 16 residues. The CDR3 region is CASSMTSGSSYNEQFF. The CDR3 DNA reads TGTGCCAGTAGTATGACTAGCGGGAGCTCCTACAATGAGCAGTTCTTC.

This clonotype was counted ten times or more. This rearrangement joins TRBV20-1 to TRBJ2-1; 8 bases fit TRBD2. Germline CDR1 is DFQATT and CDR2 is SNEGSKA (reference sequence). The CDR3 is 13 amino acids. V shed 3 bases, J shed 8 bases, and the junction held 6 bases outside the gene matches. CDR3: CSASWREVYEQFF. CDR3 DNA: TGCAGTGCTAGCTGGCGGGAGGTGTATGAGCAGTTCTTC.

This clonotype was observed a handful of times. The chain carries TRBV29-1 and TRBJ2-7; D not resolved. V lost 6 bases to trimming and J lost 1 base, with 10 bases between them. CDR1 SQVTM and CDR2 ANQGSEA come from the germline V gene. The CDR3 runs to 12 residues. For the CDR3, the DNA is TGCAGCGTCTTGGACGGATCCTACGAGCAGTACTTC. Translation gives CSVLDGSYEQYF.

This clonotype was counted ten times or more. This chain joins TRBV5-5 and TRBJ1-1; D not resolved. Trimming took 4 bases from V and 0 from J, leaving 10 bases between them. CDR3 length equals 14 residues. CDR1 and CDR2 (germline): SGHKS, YYEKEE (reference sequence). CDR3 DNA sequence: TGTGCCAGCAGCATCCCCCCCATGAACACTGAAGCTTTCTTT. Protein product: CASSIPPMNTEAFF.

This clonotype was detected a few times. The chain carries TRBV5-1 and TRBJ2-7; D unclear. V lost 0 bases and J 1 base, leaving 8 bases between the germline ends. Per germline, CDR1 SGHRS and CDR2 YFSETQ. The CDR3 contains 14 residues. Written as DNA, the CDR3 is TGCGCCAGCAGCTTGGGGCTCGGTTCCTACGAGCAGTACTTC. As protein: CASSLGLGSYEQYF.

This clonotype showed up many times. The V call is TRBV6-1, the J call TRBJ1-2, with TRBD1 as a possible D gene (6 bases). The V gene's germline CDR1 is MNHNS and CDR2 SASEGT. V shed 5 bases and J shed 12 bases, with 22 bases lying between them. The CDR3 loop spans 14 amino acids. In DNA form, the CDR3 reads TGTGCCAGCAGTCCCCCCGGGACAATGGGCTACCACACCTTC. This sequence encodes CASSPPGTMGYHTF.

This clonotype was counted many times. V gene TRBV29-1 combines with J gene TRBJ1-2; 10 bases are a match to TRBD1. The V gene end was trimmed by 4 bases and the J gene end by 4 bases; junction bases not matched to a gene: 9. This CDR3 region has 15 residues. Germline values: CDR1 SQVTM, CDR2 ANQGSEA. Here the CDR3 DNA reads TGCAGCGTTGGAGGCGGGACAGGGGAGCGCTATGGCTACACCTTC. As protein: CSVGGGTGERYGYTF.

V and J are TRBV28 and TRBJ2-4, with 13 positions matching TRBD2. The junction had 7 bases not matched to a gene; V was cut back by 2 bases and J by 9 bases. The length of the CDR3 is 16 residues. The germline V gene encodes CDR1 MDHEN and CDR2 SYDVKM. CDR3 DNA sequence: TGTGCCAGCAGTTTAGCCGGGACTAGCGGGAAAGGCATTCAGTACTTC. Translation gives CASSLAGTSGKGIQYF. The variable domain in full, with the rest retrieved from reference TRBV28 and TRBJ2-4, is DVKVTQSSRYLVKRTGEKVFLECVQDMDHENMFWYRQDPGLGLRLIYFSYDVKMKEKGDIPEGYSVSREKKERFSLILESASTNQTSMYLCASSLAGTSGKGIQYFGAGTRLSVL.

The chain joins TRBV5-6 to TRBJ1-4, with D possibly matching TRBD1 (6 bases). Trimming left V 0 bases short and J 6 bases short, with 9 bases between. CDR3 length: 14 residues. Germline V gene data show CDR1 as SGHDT and CDR2 as YYEEEE. In DNA, the CDR3 is TGTGCCAGCAGCTTGGTCAGGGGTGATGAAAAACTGTTTTTT. Protein product: CASSLVRGDEKLFF.

The chain links TRBV29-1 to TRBJ1-1; D ambiguous. CDR1 and CDR2 from the germline V gene are SQVTM and ANQGSEA. The V gene lost 8 bases and the J gene lost 3 bases, with 22 bases spanning the gap. The CDR3 extends over 15 amino acids. The CDR3 sequence is CSTQHLRAVDTEAFF. The CDR3 region has the DNA TGCAGCACTCAACACCTCCGGGCAGTCGACACTGAAGCTTTCTTT.

This clonotype was seen a few times. This sequence joins TRBV7-2 and TRBJ2-7; the D is unclear. The length of the CDR3 is 12 residues. Germline assignment: CDR1 SGHTA and CDR2 FQGNSA. Trimming removed 7 bases at V and 6 bases at J, with 13 bases between. The CDR3 DNA follows: TGTGCCAGCACCCCACGGACGGGCGAGCAGTACTTC. This encodes CASTPRTGEQYF.

The chain recombines TRBV2 with TRBJ2-7; no clear D gene. This CDR3 contains 14 residues. In germline, CDR1 is SNHLY, CDR2 FYNNEI. V was shortened by 0 bases and J by 6 bases, with 12 bases between the two germline ends. CDR3 sequence: CASSEALRRREQYF. CDR3 sequence (DNA): TGTGCCAGCAGTGAAGCGCTCCGACGGCGCGAGCAGTACTTC. The full variable domain, in which reference TRBV2 and TRBJ2-7 provide the parts outside the CDR3, is EPEVTQTPSHQVTQMGQEVILRCVPISNHLYFYWYRQILGQKVEFLVSFYNNEISEKSEIFDDQFSVERPDGSNFTLKIRSTKLEDSAMYFCASSEALRRREQYFGPGTRLTVT.

For this clonotype: A much bigger clone sits one base away, suggesting this may be a read error. The rearrangement uses TRBV10-3 and TRBJ2-2; D gene ambiguous. Germline values: CDR1 ENHRY, CDR2 SYGVKD. There are 11 residues in the CDR3. V lost 10 bases, J lost 4 bases, and 7 bases lay in between. The CDR3 nucleotides read TGTGCCAGTCAAATCACCGGGGAGCTGTTTTTT. Protein: CASQITGELFF.

This clonotype was counted ten times or more. This chain links TRBV12-3 or TRBV12-4 with TRBJ2-5; TRBD2 matches at 11 bases. The length of the CDR3 is 15 residues. The junction had 7 bases not matched to a gene; V was cut back by 3 bases and J by 7 bases. CDR3 amino acids: CASSFVAGGPATQYF. The CDR3 bases are TGTGCCAGCAGTTTTGTAGCGGGAGGGCCAGCGACCCAGTACTTC.

This clonotype was detected many times. The rearrangement uses TRBV2 and TRBJ2-7; D call uncertain. There are 15 residues in the CDR3. Germline assignment: CDR1 SNHLY and CDR2 FYNNEI. Trimming removed 4 bases from V and 0 bases from J, with 13 bases in between. The CDR3 sequence is CASSAITQSSYEQYF. In DNA form, the CDR3 reads TGTGCCAGCAGTGCTATTACCCAAAGCTCCTACGAGCAGTACTTC.

This clonotype was detected only a few times. The rearrangement joins TRBV10-3 to TRBJ2-3; 9 bases are shared with TRBD2. J was trimmed by 2 bases and V by 5 bases; bases with no gene match: 2. This CDR3 spans 14 amino acids. Germline-derived CDR1 and CDR2 are ENHRY and SYGVKD. CDR3 nucleotide sequence: TGTGCCATCAGTTCTAGCGGGAACACAGATACGCAGTATTTT. Translated, it gives CAISSSGNTDTQYF.

This clonotype was detected many times. V usage is TRBV7-2 and J usage is TRBJ2-1, with 7 bases that match TRBD2. Germline V gives CDR1 SGHTA, CDR2 FQGNSA. The trim removed 5 bases at V and 7 bases at J, leaving 14 bases unmatched. The CDR3 is 16 amino acids. The chain's CDR3 is CASSPSLGGGPNEQFF. The DNA for the CDR3 is TGTGCCAGCAGCCCCTCCCTTGGGGGAGGGCCGAATGAGCAGTTCTTC.

The sample holds one count of this clonotype. The chain links TRBV7-2 to TRBJ2-3; no clear D gene. This CDR3 spans 13 amino acids. Germline CDR1 is SGHTA and CDR2 is FQGNSA. V was pared by 2 bases and J by 2 bases, with 5 bases between. CDR3 amino acids: CASSLIVTDTQYF. The CDR3 nucleotides read TGTGCCAGCAGCTTAATTGTCACAGATACGCAGTATTTT.

This clonotype was detected many times. This chain connects TRBV29-1 to TRBJ1-5; a possible D gene is TRBD1 (6 bases). Trimming removed 4 bases at V and 5 bases at J, with 12 bases between. This CDR3 comprises 13 residues. The germline V gene has CDR1 SQVTM and CDR2 ANQGSEA. CDR3 in amino acids: CSVAGQQDQPQHF. In DNA form, the CDR3 reads TGCAGCGTTGCGGGACAACAAGATCAGCCCCAGCATTTT.

This clonotype occurred a few times. CDR3: CASSFQGATEAFF. For the CDR3, the DNA is TGTGCCAGCAGTTTTCAAGGTGCCACTGAAGCTTTCTTT. V and J are TRBV12-3 or TRBV12-4 and TRBJ1-1, with D unresolved. Trimming took 3 bases from V and 4 from J, leaving 9 bases between them. The CDR3 consists of 13 residues.

This clonotype was seen just once. The chain couples TRBV5-6 to TRBJ2-7; a possible D gene is TRBD2 (5 bases). The CDR3 has 16 residues. The V gene lost 0 bases and the J gene lost 6 bases, with 19 bases spanning the gap. From germline, CDR1 is SGHDT and CDR2 YYEEEE. The CDR3 DNA follows: TGTGCCAGCAGCTTGGGGACTTCCCGCGTATGGATCGAGCAGTACTTC. It encodes CASSLGTSRVWIEQYF.

This clonotype was detected only a few times. V is TRBV7-2 and J is TRBJ2-5; 15 bases map to TRBD2. In germline, CDR1 is SGHTA, CDR2 FQGNSA. J was trimmed by 1 base and V by 5 bases; bases with no gene match: 2. This CDR3 is 16 amino acids long. CDR3 protein: CASSQGLAGGQETQYF. The CDR3 nucleotides read TGTGCCAGCAGCCAGGGACTAGCGGGGGGCCAAGAGACCCAGTACTTC.